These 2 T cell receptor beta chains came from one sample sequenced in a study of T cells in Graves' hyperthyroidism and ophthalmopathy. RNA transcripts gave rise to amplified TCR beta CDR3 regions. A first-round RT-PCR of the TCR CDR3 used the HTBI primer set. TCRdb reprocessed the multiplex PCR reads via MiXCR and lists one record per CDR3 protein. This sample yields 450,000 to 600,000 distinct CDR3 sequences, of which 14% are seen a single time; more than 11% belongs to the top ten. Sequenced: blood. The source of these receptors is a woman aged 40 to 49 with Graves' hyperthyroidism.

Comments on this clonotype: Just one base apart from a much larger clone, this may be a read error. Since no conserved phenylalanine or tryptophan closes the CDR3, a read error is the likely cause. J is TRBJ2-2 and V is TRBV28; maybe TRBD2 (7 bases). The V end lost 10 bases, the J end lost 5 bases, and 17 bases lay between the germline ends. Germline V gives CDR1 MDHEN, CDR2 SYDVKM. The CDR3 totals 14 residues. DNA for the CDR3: TGTGCCACCACTGGCGGGGGCAATACCGGGGAGCTGTTTCTT. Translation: CATTGGGNTGELFL.

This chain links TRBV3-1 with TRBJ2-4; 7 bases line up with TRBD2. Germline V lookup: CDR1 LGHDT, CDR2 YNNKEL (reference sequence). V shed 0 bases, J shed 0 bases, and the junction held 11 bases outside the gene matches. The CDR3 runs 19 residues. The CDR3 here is CASSQDRGSGYLAKNIQYF. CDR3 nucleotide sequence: TGTGCCAGCAGCCAAGATCGAGGTAGCGGGTACCTAGCCAAAAACATTCAGTACTTC. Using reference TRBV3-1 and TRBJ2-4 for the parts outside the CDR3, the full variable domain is DTAVSQTPKYLVTQMGNDKSIKCEQNLGHDTMYWYKQDSKKFLKIMFSYNNKELIINETVPNRFSPKSPDKAHLNLHINSLELGDSAVYFCASSQDRGSGYLAKNIQYFGAGTRLSVL.